Described below is a single T cell receptor (beta chain) sequence and its context. The antigen is not known. This CDR3 has 10 residues. The V end was cut by 8 bases, the J end by 6 bases, with 8 bases between. Germline values: CDR1 MGHDK, CDR2 SYGVNS. The sample is drawn from a study of shared clonotypes between healthy human individuals. Study findings and constraints: Non-shared clonotypes had lower generation probabilities than clonotypes shared by all four sorted-subset donors.

The split of CD4+ cells yielded CD45RA+ naive and CD45RA-negative memory subsets. Assay used: immunoSEQ multiplex PCR; TCRdb lists only in-frame clones, some missing. Counted here are around 700,000 clones, about two thirds occurring once; the ten biggest clones make up under 2%. J is TRBJ2-7 and V is TRBV25-1; D unresolved. Sequences were obtained from memory CD4+ T cells sorted from blood. Documented subset: CD45RA-negative fraction. The TCR sequence derives from a young woman in good health. The CDR3 is CASGDGEQYF. CDR3 nucleotides: TGTGCCAGCGGCGACGGCGAGCAGTACTTC.